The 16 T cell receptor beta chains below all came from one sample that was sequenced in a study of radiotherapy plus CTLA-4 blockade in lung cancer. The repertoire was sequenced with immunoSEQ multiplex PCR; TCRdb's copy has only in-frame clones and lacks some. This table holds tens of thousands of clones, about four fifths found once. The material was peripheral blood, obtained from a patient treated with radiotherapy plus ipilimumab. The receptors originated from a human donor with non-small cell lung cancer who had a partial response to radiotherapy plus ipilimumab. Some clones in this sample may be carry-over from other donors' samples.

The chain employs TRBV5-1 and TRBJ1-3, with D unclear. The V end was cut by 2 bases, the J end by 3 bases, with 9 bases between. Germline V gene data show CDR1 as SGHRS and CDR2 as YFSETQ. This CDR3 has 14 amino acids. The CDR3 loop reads CASSLSGYGNTIYF. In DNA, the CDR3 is TGCGCCAGCAGCTTATCCGGGTATGGAAACACCATATATTTT.

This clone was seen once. CDR3 coding DNA: TGTGCCAGCTCAGGACAGGGAGACCAGCCCCAGCATTTT. Its protein is CASSGQGDQPQHF. The J gene is TRBJ1-5, the V gene TRBV18, with 8 bases lining up with TRBD1. The CDR3 runs to 13 residues. The trim removed 5 bases at V and 7 bases at J, leaving 4 bases unmatched. Per germline, CDR1 KGHSH and CDR2 LQKENI.

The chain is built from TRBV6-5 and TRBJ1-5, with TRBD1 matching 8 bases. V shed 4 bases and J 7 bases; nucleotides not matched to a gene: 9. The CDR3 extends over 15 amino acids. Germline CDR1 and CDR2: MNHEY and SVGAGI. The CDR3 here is CASSSTTGVDQPQHF. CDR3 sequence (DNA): TGTGCCAGCAGTTCCACGACAGGGGTGGACCAGCCCCAGCATTTT.

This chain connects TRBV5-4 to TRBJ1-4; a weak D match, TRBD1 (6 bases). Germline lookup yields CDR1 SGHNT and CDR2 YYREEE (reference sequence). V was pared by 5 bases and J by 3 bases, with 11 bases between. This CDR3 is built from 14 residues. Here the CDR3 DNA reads TGTGCCAGCAGACCGGACAGTTCTAATGAAAAACTGTTTTTT. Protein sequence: CASRPDSSNEKLFF.

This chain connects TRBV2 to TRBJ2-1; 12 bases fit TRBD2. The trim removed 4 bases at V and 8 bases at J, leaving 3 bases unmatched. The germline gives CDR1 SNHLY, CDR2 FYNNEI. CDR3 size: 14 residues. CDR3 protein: CASSGLAGAHEQFF. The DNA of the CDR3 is TGTGCCAGCAGTGGACTAGCGGGAGCGCATGAGCAGTTCTTC.

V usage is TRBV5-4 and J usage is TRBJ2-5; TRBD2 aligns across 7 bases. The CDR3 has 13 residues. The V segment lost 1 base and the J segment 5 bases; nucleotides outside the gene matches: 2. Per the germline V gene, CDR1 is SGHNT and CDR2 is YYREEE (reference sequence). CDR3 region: CASSLTGGETQYF. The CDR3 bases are TGTGCCAGCAGCTTGACGGGGGGTGAGACCCAGTACTTC.

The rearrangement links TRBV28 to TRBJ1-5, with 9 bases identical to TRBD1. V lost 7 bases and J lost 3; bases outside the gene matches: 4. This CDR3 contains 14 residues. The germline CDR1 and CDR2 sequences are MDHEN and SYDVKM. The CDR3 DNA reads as TGTGCCAGCAACCGGGACAGGGACAATCAGCCCCAGCATTTT. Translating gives CASNRDRDNQPQHF.

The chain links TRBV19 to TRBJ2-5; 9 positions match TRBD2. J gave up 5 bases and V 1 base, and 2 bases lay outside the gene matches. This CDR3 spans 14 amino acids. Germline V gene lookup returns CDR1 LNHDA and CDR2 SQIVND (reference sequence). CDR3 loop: CASSIGLAEETQYF. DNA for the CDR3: TGTGCCAGTAGTATAGGACTAGCGGAGGAGACCCAGTACTTC.

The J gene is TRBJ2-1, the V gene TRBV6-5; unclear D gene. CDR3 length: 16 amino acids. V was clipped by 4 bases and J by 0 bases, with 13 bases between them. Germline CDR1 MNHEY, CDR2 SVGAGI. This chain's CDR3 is CASSSRLTSSYNEQFF. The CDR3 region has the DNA TGTGCCAGCAGTTCACGACTCACCAGCTCCTACAATGAGCAGTTCTTC.

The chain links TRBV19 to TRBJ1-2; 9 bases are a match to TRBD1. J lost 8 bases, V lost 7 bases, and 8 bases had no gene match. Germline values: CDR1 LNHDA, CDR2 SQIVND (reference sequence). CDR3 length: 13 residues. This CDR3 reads CASKTTGGWGYTF. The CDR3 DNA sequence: TGTGCCAGTAAGACAACAGGGGGCTGGGGCTACACCTTC. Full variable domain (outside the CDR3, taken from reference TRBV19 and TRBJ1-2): DGGITQSPKYLFRKEGQNVTLSCEQNLNHDAMYWYRQDPGQGLRLIYYSQIVNDFQKGDIAEGYSVSREKKESFPLTVTSAQKNPTAFYLCASKTTGGWGYTFGSGTRLTVV.

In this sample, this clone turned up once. The CDR3 spells CASSAAGTGGLSSYNEQFF. The DNA for the CDR3 is TGTGCCAGCAGCGCAGCCGGGACAGGGGGACTTAGCTCCTACAATGAGCAGTTCTTC. This chain connects TRBV9 to TRBJ2-1, with 11 bases aligning to TRBD1. Trimming took 3 bases from V and 0 from J; bases not matched to a gene: 11. Germline CDR1 SGDLS, CDR2 YYNGEE. The CDR3 loop spans 19 amino acids. Looking up the rest from reference TRBV9 and TRBJ2-1 gives the full variable domain: DSGVTQTPKHLITATGQRVTLRCSPRSGDLSVYWYQQSLDQGLQFLIQYYNGEERAKGNILERFSAQQFPDLHSELNLSSLELGDSALYFCASSAAGTGGLSSYNEQFFGPGTRLTVL.

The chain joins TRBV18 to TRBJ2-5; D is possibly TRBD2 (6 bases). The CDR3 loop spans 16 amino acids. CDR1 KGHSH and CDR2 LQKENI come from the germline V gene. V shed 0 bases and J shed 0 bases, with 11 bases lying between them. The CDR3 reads CASSPPIGLNQETQYF. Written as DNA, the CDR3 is TGTGCCAGCTCACCACCAATCGGACTAAACCAAGAGACCCAGTACTTC.

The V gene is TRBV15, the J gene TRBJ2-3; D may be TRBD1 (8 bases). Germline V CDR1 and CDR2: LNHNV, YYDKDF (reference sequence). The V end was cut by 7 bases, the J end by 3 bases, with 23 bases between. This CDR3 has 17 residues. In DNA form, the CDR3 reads TGTGCCACCAACAGCGGATCCGACAGGGGAGGGACAGATACGCAGTATTTT. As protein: CATNSGSDRGGTDTQYF.

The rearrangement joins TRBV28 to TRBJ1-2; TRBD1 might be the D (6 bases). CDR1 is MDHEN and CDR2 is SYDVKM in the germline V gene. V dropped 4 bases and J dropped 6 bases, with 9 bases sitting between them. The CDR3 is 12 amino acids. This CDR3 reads CASSYWTDGYTF. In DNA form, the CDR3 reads TGTGCCAGCAGTTATTGGACAGATGGCTACACCTTC.

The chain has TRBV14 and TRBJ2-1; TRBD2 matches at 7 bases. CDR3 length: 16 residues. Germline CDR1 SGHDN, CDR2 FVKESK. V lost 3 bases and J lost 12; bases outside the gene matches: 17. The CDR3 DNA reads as TGTGCCAGCAGCCAGTTTACAAGCGGGGCCTCTAGGGTGCAGTTCTTC. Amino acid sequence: CASSQFTSGASRVQFF.

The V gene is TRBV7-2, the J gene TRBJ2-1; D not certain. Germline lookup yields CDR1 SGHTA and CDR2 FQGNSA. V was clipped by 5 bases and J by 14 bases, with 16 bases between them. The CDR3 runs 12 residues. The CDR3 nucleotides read TGTGCCAGCAGCCCCCGTTACGAGGAAAAGTTCTTC. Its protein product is CASSPRYEEKFF.